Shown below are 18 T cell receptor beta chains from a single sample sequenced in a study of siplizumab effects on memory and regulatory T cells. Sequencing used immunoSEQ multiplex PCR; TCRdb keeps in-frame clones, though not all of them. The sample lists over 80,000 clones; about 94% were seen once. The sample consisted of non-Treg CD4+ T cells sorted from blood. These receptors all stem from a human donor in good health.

The DNA of the CDR3 is TGTGCCAGCAGCTGGGGGTCGCCTAGCTCCTACAATGAGCAGTTCTTC. As protein: CASSWGSPSSYNEQFF. This chain uses TRBV11-3 with TRBJ2-1; D is possibly TRBD1 or TRBD2 (5 bases each). CDR1 and CDR2 from the germline V gene are SGHNT and YENEEA. The V and J ends lost 4 bases and 0 bases respectively, with 13 bases between them. This CDR3 region has 16 residues.

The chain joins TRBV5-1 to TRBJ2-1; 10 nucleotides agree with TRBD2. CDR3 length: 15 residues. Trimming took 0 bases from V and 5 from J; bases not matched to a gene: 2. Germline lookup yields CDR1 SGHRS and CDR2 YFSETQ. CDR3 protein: CASSLALAGNNEQFF. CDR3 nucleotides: TGCGCCAGCAGCTTGGCACTAGCGGGAAACAATGAGCAGTTCTTC.

The CDR3 DNA is TGTGCCAGCAGTTTAGGGACCAGTGGTGAAAAACTGTTTTTT. It yields the protein CASSLGTSGEKLFF. The V and J genes are TRBV28 and TRBJ1-4, with a possible D match to TRBD1 (5 bases). This CDR3 comprises 14 residues. Trimming shortened V by 2 bases and J by 7 bases, and 11 bases separated the two germline ends. Germline V CDR1 and CDR2: MDHEN, SYDVKM.

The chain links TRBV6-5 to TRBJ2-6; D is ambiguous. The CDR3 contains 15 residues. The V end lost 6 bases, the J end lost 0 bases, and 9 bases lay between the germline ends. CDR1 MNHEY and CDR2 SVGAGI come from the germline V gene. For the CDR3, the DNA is TGTGCCAGCAGACACGACCGCTCTGGGGCCAACGTCCTGACTTTC. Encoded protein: CASRHDRSGANVLTF.

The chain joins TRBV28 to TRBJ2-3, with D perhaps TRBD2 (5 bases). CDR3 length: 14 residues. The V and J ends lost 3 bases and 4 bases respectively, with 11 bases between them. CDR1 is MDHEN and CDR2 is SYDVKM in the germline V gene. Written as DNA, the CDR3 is TGTGCCAGCAGTTTTCGGCTAGCTCCAGATACGCAGTATTTT. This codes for CASSFRLAPDTQYF.

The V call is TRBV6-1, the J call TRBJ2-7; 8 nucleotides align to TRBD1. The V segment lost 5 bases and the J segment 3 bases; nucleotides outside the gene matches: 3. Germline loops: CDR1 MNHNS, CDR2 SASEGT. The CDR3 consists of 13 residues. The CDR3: CASSLDRDYEQYF. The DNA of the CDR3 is TGTGCCAGCAGTTTGGACAGGGACTACGAGCAGTACTTC.

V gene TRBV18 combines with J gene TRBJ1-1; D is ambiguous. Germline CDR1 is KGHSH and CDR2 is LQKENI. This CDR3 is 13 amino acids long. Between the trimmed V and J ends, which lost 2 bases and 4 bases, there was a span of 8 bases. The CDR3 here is CASSPTTGTEAFF. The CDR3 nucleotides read TGTGCCAGCTCACCAACGACGGGCACTGAAGCTTTCTTT.

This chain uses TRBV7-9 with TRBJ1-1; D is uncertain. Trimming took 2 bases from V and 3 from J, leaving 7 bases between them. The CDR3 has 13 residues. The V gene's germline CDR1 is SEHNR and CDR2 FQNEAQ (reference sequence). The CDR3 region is CASSLRGYTEAFF. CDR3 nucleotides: TGTGCCAGCAGCTTAAGAGGGTACACTGAAGCTTTCTTT.

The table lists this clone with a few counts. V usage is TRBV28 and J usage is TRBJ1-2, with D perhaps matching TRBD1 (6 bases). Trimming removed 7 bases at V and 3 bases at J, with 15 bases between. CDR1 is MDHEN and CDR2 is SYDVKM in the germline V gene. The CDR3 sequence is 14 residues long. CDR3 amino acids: CASNLSTGYYGYTF. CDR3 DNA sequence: TGTGCCAGCAACCTCTCAACAGGGTACTATGGCTACACCTTC.

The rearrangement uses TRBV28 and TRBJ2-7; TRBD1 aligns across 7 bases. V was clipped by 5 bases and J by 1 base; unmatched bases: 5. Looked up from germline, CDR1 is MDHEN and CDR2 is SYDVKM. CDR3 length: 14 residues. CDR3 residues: CASSILQGSYEQYF. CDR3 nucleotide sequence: TGTGCCAGCAGTATATTACAGGGGTCCTACGAGCAGTACTTC.

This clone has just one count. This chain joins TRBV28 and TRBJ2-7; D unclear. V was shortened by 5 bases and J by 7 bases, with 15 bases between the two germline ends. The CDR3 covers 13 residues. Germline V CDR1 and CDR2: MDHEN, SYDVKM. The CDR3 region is CASSNMVLTEQYF. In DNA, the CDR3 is TGTGCCAGCAGTAATATGGTATTGACAGAGCAGTACTTC.

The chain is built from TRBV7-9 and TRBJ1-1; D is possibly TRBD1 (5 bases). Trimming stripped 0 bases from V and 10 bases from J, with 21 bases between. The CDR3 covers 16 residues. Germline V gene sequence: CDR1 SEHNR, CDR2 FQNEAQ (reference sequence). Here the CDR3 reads CASSLAGRTRAGGAFF. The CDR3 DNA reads TGTGCCAGCAGCTTAGCCGGCCGAACCAGGGCCGGAGGAGCTTTCTTT.

CDR3 DNA: TGTGCCAGCAGCCCAGAGGGGGGGACCAGCTACGAGCAGTACTTC. As protein: CASSPEGGTSYEQYF. The chain combines TRBV28 with TRBJ2-7, with D possibly being TRBD2 (7 bases). With 6 bases removed from V and 3 bases from J, the gap between germline ends came to 18 bases. CDR1 MDHEN and CDR2 SYDVKM come from the germline V gene. The CDR3 has 15 residues.

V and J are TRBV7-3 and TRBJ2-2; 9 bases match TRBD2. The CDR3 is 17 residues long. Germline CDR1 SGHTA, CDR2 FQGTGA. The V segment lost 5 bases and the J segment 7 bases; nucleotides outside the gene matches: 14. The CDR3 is CASSPQPGLATNGELFF. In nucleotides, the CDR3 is TGTGCCAGCAGCCCACAGCCGGGACTAGCTACGAACGGGGAGCTGTTTTTT.

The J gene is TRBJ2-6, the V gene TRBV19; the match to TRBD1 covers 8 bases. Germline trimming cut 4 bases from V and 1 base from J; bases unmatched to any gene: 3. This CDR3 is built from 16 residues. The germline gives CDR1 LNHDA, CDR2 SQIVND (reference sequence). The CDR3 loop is CASSTGGRSGANVLTF. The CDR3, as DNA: TGTGCCAGTAGTACAGGGGGCAGATCTGGGGCCAACGTCCTGACTTTC.

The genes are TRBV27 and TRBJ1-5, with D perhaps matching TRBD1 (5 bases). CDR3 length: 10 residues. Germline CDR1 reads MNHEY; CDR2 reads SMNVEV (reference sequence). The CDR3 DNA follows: TGTGTCTGGGGACCGGGGCCCCAGCATTTT. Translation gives CVWGPGPQHF.

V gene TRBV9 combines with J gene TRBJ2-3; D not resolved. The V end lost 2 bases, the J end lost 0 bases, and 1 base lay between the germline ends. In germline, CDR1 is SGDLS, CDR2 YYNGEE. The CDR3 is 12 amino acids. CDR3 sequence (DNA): TGTGCCAGCAGCGTCAGCACAGATACGCAGTATTTT. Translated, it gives CASSVSTDTQYF.

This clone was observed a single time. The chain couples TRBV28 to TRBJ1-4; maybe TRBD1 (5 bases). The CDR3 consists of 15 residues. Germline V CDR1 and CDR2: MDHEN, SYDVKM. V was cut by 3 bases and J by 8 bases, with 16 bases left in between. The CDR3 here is CASSFRVGTGEKLFF. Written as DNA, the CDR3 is TGTGCCAGCAGTTTTAGGGTGGGGACGGGAGAAAAACTGTTTTTT. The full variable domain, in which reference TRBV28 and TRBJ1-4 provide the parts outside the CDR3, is DVKVTQSSRYLVKRTGEKVFLECVQDMDHENMFWYRQDPGLGLRLIYFSYDVKMKEKGDIPEGYSVSREKKERFSLILESASTNQTSMYLCASSFRVGTGEKLFFGSGTQLSVL.